This TCR beta chain was obtained from a study of blood T cell repertoires in COVID-19. The wider study: The United States, Italy and Spain were the sources of the acute and convalescent COVID-19 samples.

Clinical history reported by participants formed the basis on which cohorts were assigned. Clones were sequenced by immunoSEQ multiplex PCR, and TCRdb holds only the in-frame ones, with some missing. The sample yields 220,000 or so clones, around 87% seen once. Germline V gene sequence: CDR1 LGHNA, CDR2 YSLEER. The CDR3 spans 16 residues. The germline V and J ends were trimmed by 0 bases and 4 bases, with 15 bases remaining between them. The sequencing input was PBMCs or T cells enriched from blood (not recorded which). The receptor's source is a man aged 25-45 years who had been exposed to COVID-19. This rearrangement joins TRBV4-3 to TRBJ1-2; a weak D match, TRBD1 (6 bases). The CDR3: CASSQDGTNFAYGYTF. In DNA form, the CDR3 reads TGCGCCAGCAGCCAAGACGGGACAAACTTCGCCTATGGCTACACCTTC.